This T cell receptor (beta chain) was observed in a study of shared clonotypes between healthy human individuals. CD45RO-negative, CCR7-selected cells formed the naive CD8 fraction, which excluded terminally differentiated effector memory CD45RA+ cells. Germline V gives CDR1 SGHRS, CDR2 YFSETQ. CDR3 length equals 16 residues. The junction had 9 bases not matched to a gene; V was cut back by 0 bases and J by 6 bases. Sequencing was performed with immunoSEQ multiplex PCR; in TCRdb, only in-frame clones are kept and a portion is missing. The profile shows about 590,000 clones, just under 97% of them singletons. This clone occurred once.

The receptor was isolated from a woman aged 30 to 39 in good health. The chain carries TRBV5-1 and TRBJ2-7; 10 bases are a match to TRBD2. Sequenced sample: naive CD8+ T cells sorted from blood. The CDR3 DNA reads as TGCGCCAGCAGCTTGGCCGGGAGCGGGAGGGCCGGCGAGCAGTACTTC. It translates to CASSLAGSGRAGEQYF.